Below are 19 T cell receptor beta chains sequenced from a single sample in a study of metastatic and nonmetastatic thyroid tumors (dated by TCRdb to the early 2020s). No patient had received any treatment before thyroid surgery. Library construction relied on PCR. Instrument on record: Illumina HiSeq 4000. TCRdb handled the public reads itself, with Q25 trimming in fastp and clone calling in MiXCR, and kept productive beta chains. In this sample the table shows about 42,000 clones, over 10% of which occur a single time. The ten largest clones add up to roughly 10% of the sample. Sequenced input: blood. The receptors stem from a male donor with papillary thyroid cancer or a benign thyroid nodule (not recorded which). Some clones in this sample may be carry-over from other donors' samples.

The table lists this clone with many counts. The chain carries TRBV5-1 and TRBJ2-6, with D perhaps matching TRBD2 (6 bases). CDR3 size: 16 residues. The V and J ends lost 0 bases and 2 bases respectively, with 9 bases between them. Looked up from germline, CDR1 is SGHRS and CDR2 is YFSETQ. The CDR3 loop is CASSLVGGTGANVLTF. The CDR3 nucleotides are TGCGCCAGCAGCTTGGTGGGGGGAACTGGGGCCAACGTCCTGACTTTC.

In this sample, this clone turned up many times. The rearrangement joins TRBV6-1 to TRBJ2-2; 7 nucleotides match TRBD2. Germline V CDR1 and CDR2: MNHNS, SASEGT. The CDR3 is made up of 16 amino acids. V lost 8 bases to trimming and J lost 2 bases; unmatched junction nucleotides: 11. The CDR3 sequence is CASLGGLTINTGELFF. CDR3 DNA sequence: TGTGCCAGCCTGGGAGGGCTAACAATTAACACCGGGGAGCTGTTTTTT.

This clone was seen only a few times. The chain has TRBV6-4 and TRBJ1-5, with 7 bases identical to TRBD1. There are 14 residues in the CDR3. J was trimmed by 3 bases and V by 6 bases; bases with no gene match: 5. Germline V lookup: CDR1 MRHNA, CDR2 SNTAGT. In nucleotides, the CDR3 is TGTGCCAGCAGCACCACAGGGGTCAATCAGCCCCAGCATTTT. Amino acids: CASSTTGVNQPQHF.

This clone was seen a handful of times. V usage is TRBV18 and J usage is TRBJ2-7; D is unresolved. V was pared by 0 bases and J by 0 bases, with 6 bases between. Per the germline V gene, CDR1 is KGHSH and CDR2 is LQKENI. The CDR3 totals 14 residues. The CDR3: CASSPPGFSYEQYF. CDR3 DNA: TGTGCCAGCTCACCACCGGGATTCTCCTACGAGCAGTACTTC. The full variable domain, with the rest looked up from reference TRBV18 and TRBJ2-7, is NAGVMQNPRHLVRRRGQEARLRCSPMKGHSHVYWYRQLPEEGLKFMVYLQKENIIDESGMPKERFSAEFPKEGPSILRIQQVVRGDSAAYFCASSPPGFSYEQYFGPGTRLTVT.

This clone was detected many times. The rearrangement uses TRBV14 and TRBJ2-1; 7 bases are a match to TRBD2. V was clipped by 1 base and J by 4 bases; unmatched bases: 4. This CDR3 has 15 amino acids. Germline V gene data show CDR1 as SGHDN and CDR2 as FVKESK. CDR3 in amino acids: CASSQVTGGYNEQFF. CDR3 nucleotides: TGTGCCAGCAGCCAAGTTACCGGGGGGTACAATGAGCAGTTCTTC.

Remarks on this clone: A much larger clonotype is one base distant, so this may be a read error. Here the CDR3 reads CASIQPGGAVREQYF. In DNA form, the CDR3 reads TGTGCCAGCATCCAACCCGGGGGAGCTGTGAGGGAGCAGTACTTC. The chain employs TRBV14 and TRBJ2-7; tentative D call: TRBD2 (6 bases). The V gene's germline CDR1 is SGHDN and CDR2 FVKESK. This CDR3 contains 15 residues.

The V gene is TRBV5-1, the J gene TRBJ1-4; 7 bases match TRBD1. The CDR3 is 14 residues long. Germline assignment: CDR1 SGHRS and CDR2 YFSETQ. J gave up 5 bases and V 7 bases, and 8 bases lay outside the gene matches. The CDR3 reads CASGGGGQNEKLFF. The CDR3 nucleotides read TGCGCCAGCGGGGGAGGGGGCCAGAATGAAAAACTGTTTTTT.

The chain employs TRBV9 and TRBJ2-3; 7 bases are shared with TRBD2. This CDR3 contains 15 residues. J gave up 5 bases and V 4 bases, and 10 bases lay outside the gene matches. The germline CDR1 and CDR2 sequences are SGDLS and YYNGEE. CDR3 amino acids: CASSLHWASGDTQYF. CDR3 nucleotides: TGTGCCAGCAGCCTCCACTGGGCTAGCGGAGATACGCAGTATTTT.

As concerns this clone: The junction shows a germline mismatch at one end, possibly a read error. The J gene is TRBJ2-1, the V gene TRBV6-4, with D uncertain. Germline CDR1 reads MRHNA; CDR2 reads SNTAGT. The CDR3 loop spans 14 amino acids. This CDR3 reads CASSESRERNEQFF. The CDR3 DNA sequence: TGTGCTAGCAGTGAATCAAGGGAAAGGAATGAGCAGTTCTTC.

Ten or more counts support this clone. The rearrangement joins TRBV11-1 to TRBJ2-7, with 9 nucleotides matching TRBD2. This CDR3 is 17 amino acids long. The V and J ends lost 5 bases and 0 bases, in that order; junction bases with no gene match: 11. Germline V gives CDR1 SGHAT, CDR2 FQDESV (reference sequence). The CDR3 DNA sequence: TGTGCCAGCAGCCGTCAACCAGCGGGAGGTAGCTCCTACGAGCAGTACTTC. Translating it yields CASSRQPAGGSSYEQYF. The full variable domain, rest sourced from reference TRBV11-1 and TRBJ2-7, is EAEVAQSPRYKITEKSQAVAFWCDPISGHATLYWYRQILGQGPELLVQFQDESVVDDSQLPKDRFSAERLKGVDSTLKIQPAELGDSAMYLCASSRQPAGGSSYEQYFGPGTRLTVT.

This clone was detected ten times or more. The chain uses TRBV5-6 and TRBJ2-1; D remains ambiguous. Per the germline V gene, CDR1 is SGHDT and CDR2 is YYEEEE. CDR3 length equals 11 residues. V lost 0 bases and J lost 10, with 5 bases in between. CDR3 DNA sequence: TGTGCCAGCAGCTTGGGGGAAGAGCAGTTCTTC. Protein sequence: CASSLGEEQFF.

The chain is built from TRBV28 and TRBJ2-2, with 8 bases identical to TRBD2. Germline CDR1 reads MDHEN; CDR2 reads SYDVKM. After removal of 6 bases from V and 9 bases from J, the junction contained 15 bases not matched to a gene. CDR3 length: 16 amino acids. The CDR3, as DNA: TGTGCCAGCAGCTATACTAGCGGTAGGGGTACCTGGGAGCTGTTTTTT. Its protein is CASSYTSGRGTWELFF.

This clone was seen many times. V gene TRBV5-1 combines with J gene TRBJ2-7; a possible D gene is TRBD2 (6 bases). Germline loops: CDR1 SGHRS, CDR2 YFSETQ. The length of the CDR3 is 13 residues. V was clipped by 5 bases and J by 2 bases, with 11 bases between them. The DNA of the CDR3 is TGCGCCAGCAGGGAGGGCCGAACCTACGAGCAGTACTTC. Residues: CASREGRTYEQYF.

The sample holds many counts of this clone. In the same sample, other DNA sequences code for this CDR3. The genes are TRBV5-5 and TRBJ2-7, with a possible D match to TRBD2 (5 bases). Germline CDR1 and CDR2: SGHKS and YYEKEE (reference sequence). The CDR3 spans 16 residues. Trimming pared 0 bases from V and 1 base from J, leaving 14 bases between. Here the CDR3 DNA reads TGTGCCAGCAGCTTGGTTCCAGGCACTAGTTCCTACGAGCAGTACTTC. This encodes CASSLVPGTSSYEQYF.

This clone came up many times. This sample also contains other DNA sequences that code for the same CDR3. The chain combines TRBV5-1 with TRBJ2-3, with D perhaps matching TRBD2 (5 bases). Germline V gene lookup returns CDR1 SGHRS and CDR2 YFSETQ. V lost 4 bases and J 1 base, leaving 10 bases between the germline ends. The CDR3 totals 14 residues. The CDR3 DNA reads TGCGCCAGCAGCCCCCGGGAAGGCACAGATACGCAGTATTTT. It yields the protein CASSPREGTDTQYF.

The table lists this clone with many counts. The CDR3 here is CASSLPRQGSYEQYF. The DNA of the CDR3 is TGTGCCAGCAGTTTACCTAGACAGGGATCCTACGAGCAGTACTTC. The chain employs TRBV28 and TRBJ2-7; TRBD1 matches 7 bases. Germline lookup yields CDR1 MDHEN and CDR2 SYDVKM. The CDR3 is 15 amino acids. Trimming took 2 bases from V and 1 from J; bases not matched to a gene: 5.

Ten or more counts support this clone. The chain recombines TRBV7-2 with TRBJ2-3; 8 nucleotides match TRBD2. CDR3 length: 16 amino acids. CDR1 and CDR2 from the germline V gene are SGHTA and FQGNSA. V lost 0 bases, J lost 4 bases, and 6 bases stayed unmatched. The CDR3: CASSLARTSMADTQYF. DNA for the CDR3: TGTGCCAGCAGCTTAGCGAGGACTAGCATGGCAGATACGCAGTATTTT.

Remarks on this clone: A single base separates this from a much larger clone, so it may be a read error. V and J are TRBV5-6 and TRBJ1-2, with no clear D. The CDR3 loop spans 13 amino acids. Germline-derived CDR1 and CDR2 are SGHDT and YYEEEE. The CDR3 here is CTSSFGVKMGYTF. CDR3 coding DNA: TGTACCAGCAGCTTTGGGGTTAAGATGGGCTACACCTTC. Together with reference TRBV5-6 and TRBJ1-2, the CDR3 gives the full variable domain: DAGVTQSPTHLIKTRGQQVTLRCSPKSGHDTVSWYQQALGQGPQFIFQYYEEEERQRGNFPDRFSGHQFPNYSSELNVNALLLGDSALYLCTSSFGVKMGYTFGSGTRLTVV.

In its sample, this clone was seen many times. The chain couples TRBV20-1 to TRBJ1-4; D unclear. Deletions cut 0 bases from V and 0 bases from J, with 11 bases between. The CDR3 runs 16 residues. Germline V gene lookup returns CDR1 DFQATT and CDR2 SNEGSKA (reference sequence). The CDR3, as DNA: TGCAGTGCTAGAGATTATTCCGGCGCAACTAATGAAAAACTGTTTTTT. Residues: CSARDYSGATNEKLFF.